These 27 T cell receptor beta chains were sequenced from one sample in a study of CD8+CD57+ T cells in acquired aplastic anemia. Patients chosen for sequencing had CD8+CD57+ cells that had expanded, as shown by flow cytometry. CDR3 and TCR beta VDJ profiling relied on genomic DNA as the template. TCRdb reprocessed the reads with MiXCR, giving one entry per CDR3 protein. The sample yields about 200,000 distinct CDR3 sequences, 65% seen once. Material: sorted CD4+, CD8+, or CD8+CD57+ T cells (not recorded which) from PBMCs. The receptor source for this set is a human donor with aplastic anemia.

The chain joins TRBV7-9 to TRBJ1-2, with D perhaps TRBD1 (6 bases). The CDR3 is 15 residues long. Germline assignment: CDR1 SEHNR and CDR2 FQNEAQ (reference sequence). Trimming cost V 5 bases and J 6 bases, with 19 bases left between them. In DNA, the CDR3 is TGTGCCAGCAGCCCCCCTTTCTCGGGGGGCAATGGCTACACCTTC. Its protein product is CASSPPFSGGNGYTF.

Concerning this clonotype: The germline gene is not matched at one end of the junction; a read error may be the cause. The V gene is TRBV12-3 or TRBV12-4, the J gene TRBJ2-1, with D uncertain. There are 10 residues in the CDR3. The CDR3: CASMADDQFF. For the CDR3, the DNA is TGTGCCAGCATGGCGGATGACCAGTTCTTC.

The CDR3 reads CASSIDRFNQPQHF. As DNA, the CDR3 is TGTGCCAGTAGTATCGACAGGTTTAATCAGCCCCAGCATTTT. The genes are TRBV19 and TRBJ1-5, with TRBD1 as a possible D gene (6 bases). Germline V gene lookup returns CDR1 LNHDA and CDR2 SQIVND (reference sequence). The CDR3 is 14 residues long. Trimming cost V 3 bases and J 4 bases, with 10 bases left between them.

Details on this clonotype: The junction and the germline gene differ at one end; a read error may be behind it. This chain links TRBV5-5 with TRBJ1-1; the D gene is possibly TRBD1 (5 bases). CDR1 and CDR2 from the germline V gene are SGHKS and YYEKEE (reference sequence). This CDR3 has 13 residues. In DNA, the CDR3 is TGCGCCAGCCAGGAGAGATGGGGGACTGAAGCTTTCTTT. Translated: CASQERWGTEAFF. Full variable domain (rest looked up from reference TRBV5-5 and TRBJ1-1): DAGVTQSPTHLIKTRGQQVTLRCSPISGHKSVSWYQQVLGQGPQFIFQYYEKEERGRGNFPDRFSARQFPNYSSELNVNALLLGDSALYLCASQERWGTEAFFGQGTRLTVV.

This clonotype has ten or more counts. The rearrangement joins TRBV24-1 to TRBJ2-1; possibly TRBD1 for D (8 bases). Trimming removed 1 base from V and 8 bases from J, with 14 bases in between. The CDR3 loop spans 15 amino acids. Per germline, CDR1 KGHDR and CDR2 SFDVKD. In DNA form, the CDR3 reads TGTGCCACCAGTGATTTCGACAGGGGAGGGGATGAGCAGTTCTTC. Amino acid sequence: CATSDFDRGGDEQFF.

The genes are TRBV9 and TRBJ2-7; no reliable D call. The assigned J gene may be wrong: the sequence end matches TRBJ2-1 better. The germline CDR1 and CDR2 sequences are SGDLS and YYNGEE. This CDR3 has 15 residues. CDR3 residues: CASSVGGVAPNEQFF. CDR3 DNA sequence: TGTGCCAGCAGCGTAGGTGGGGTTGCCCCCAATGAGCAGTTCTTC.

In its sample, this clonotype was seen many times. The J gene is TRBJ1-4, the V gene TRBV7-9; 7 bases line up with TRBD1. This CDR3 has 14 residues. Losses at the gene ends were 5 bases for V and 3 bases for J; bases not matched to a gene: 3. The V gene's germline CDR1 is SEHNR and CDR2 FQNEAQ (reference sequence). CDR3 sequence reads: CASSKTGSNEKLFF. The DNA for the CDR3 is TGTGCCAGCAGCAAGACAGGGTCTAATGAAAAACTGTTTTTT.

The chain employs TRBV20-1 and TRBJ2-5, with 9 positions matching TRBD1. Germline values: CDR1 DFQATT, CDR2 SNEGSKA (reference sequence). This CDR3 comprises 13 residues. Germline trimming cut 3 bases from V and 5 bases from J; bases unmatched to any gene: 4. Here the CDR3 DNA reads TGCAGTGCTAGGTCGGACAGGGGTGAGACCCAGTACTTC. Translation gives CSARSDRGETQYF.

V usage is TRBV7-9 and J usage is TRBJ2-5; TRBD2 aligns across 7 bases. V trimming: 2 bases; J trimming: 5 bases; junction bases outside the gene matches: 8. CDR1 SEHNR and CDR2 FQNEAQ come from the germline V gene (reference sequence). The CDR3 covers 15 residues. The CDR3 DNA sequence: TGTGCCAGCAGCTTATATCCGGGAGGAAGGGAGACCCAGTACTTC. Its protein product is CASSLYPGGRETQYF.

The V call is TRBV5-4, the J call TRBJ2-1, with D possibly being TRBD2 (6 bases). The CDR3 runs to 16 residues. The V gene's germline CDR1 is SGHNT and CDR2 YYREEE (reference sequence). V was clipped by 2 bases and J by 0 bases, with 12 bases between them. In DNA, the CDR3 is TGTGCCAGCAGCTTACGGCGGGGAAGCTCCTACAATGAGCAGTTCTTC. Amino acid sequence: CASSLRRGSSYNEQFF.

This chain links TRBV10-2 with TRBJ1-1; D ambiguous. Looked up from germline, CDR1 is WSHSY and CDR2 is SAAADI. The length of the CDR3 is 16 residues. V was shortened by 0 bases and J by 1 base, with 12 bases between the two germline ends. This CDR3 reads CASSESEGSANTEAFF. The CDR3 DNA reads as TGCGCCAGCAGTGAGTCTGAAGGGTCGGCGAACACTGAAGCTTTCTTT.

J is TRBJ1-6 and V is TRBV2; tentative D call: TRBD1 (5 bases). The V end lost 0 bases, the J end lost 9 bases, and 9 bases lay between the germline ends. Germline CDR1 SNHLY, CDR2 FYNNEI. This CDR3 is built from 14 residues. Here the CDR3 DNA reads TGTGCCAGCAGTGAAGCGCGGGGGAGTTCACCCCTCCACTTT. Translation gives CASSEARGSSPLHF.

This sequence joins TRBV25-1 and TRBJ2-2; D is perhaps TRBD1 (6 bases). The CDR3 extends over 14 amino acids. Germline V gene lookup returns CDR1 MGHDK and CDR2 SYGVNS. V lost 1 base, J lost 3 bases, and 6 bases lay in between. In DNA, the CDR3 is TGTGCCAGCAGTGAATCAGGGGACACCGGGGAGCTGTTTTTT. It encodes CASSESGDTGELFF.

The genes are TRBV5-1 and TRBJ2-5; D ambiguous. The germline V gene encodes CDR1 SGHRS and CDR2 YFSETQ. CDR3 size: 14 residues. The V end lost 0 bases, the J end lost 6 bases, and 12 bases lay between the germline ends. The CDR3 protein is CASSLEGFKKTQYF. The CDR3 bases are TGCGCCAGCAGCTTGGAAGGCTTTAAGAAGACCCAGTACTTC.

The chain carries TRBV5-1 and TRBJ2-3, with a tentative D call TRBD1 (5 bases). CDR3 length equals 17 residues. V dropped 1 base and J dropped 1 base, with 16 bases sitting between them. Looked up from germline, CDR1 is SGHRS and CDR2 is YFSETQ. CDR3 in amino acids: CASSLRIVGRGTDTQYF. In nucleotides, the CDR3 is TGCGCCAGCAGCTTGCGGATCGTGGGGCGCGGCACAGATACGCAGTATTTT. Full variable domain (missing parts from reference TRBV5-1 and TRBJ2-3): KAGVTQTPRYLIKTRGQQVTLSCSPISGHRSVSWYQQTPGQGLQFLFEYFSETQRNKGNFPGRFSGRQFSNSRSEMNVSTLELGDSALYLCASSLRIVGRGTDTQYFGPGTRLTVL.

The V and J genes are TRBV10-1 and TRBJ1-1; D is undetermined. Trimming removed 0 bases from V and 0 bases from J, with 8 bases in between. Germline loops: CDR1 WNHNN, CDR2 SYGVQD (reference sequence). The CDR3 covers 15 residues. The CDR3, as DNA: TGCGCCAGCAGTGAGTCCCCGACATTGAACACTGAAGCTTTCTTT. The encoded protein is CASSESPTLNTEAFF.

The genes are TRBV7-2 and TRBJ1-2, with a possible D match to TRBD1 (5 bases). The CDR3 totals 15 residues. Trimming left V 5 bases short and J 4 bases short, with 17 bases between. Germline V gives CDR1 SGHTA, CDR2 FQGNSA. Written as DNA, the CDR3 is TGTGCCAGCAGCCCGACTGGGGGGTCTCCCTATGGCTACACCTTC. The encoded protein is CASSPTGGSPYGYTF.

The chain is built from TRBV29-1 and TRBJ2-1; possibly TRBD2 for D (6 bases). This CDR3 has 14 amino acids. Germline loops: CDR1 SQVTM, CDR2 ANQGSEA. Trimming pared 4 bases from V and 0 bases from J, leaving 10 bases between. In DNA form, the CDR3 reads TGCAGCGTTGGTGGGACTTTCTCCTACAATGAGCAGTTCTTC. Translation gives CSVGGTFSYNEQFF.

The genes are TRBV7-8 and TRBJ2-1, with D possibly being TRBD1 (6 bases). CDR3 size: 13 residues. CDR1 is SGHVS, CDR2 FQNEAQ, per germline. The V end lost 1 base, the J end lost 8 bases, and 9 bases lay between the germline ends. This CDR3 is CASSLGGRDEQFF. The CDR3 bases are TGTGCCAGCAGCTTAGGGGGGCGCGATGAGCAGTTCTTC.

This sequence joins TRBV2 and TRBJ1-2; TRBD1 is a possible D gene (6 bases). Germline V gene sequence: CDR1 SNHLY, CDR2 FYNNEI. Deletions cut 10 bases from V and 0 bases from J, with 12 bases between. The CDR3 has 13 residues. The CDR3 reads CATRQAPNYGYTF. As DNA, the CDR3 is TGTGCCACCAGACAGGCGCCTAACTATGGCTACACCTTC. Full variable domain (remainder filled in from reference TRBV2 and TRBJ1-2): EPEVTQTPSHQVTQMGQEVILRCVPISNHLYFYWYRQILGQKVEFLVSFYNNEISEKSEIFDDQFSVERPDGSNFTLKIRSTKLEDSAMYFCATRQAPNYGYTFGSGTRLTVV.

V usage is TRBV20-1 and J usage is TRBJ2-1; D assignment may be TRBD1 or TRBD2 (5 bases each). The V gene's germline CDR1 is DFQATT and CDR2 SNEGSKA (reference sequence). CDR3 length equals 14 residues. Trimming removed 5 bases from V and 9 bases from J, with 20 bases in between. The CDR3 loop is CSASPGANGGEQFF. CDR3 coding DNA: TGCAGTGCTTCACCCGGGGCCAATGGCGGTGAGCAGTTCTTC.

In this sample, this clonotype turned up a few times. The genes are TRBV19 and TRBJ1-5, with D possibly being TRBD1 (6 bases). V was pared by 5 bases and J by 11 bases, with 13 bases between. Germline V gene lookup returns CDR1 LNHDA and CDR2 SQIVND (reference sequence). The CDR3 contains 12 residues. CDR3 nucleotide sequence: TGTGCCAGTAGTCCACAGGGTTGGACCCAGCATTTT. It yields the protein CASSPQGWTQHF. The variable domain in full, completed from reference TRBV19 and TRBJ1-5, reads DGGITQSPKYLFRKEGQNVTLSCEQNLNHDAMYWYRQDPGQGLRLIYYSQIVNDFQKGDIAEGYSVSREKKESFPLTVTSAQKNPTAFYLCASSPQGWTQHFGDGTRLSIL.

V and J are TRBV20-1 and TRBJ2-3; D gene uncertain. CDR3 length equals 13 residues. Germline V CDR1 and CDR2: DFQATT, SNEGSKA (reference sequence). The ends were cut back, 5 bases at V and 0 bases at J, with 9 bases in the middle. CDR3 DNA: TGCAGTGCTCGGGCCATTAGCACAGATACGCAGTATTTT. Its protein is CSARAISTDTQYF.

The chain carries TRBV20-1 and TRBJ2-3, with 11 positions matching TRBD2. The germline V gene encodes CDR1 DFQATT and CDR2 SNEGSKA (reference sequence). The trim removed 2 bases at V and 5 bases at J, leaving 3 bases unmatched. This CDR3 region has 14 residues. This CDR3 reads CSARTGTSGDTQYF. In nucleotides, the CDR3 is TGCAGTGCTAGAACCGGGACTAGCGGAGATACGCAGTATTTT.

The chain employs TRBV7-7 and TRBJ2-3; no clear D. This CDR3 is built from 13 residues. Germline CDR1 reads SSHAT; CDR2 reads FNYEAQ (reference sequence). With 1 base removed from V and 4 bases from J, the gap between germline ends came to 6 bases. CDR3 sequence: CASSLVPSDTQYF. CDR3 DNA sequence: TGTGCCAGCAGCTTAGTCCCGTCAGATACGCAGTATTTT.

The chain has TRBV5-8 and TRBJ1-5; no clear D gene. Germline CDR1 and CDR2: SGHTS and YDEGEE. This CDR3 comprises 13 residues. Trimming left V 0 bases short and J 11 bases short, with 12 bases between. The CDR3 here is CASSLGQEETQHF. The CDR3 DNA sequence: TGTGCCAGCAGCTTGGGGCAGGAAGAGACCCAGCATTTT. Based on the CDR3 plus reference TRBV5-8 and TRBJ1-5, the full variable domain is EAGVTQSPTHLIKTRGQQATLRCSPISGHTSVYWYQQALGLGLQFLLWYDEGEERNRGNFPPRFSGRQFPNYSSELNVNALELEDSALYLCASSLGQEETQHFGDGTRLSIL.

This chain's CDR3 is CSGMEGNTIYF. In DNA, the CDR3 is TGCAGCGGGATGGAAGGAAACACCATATATTTT. The chain has TRBV29-1 and TRBJ1-3; D gene unclear. Per germline, CDR1 SQVTM and CDR2 ANQGSEA. CDR3 length: 11 amino acids. The V gene lost 7 bases and the J gene lost 4 bases, with 8 bases spanning the gap.